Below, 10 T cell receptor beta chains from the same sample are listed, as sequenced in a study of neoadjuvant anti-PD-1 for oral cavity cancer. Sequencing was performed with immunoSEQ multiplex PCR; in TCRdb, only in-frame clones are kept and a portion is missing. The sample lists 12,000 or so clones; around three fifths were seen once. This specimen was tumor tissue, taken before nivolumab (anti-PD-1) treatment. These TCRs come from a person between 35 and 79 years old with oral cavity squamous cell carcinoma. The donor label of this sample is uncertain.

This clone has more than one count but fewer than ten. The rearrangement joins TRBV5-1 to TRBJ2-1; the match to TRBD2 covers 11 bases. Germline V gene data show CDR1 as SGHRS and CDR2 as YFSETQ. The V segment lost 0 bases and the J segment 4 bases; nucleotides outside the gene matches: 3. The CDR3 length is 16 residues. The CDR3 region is CASSLELAGAYNEQFF. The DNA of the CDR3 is TGCGCCAGCAGCTTGGAACTAGCGGGGGCATACAATGAGCAGTTCTTC.

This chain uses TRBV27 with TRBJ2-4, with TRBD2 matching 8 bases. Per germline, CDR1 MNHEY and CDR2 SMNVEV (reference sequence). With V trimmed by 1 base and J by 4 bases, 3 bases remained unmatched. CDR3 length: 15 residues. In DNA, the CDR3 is TGTGCCAGCAGTTTATATCGGGGGGGGAAAAACATTCAGTACTTC. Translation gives CASSLYRGGKNIQYF.

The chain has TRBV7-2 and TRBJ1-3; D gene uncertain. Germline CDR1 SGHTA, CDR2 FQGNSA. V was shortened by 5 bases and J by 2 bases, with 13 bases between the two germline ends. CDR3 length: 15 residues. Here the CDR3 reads CASSPGISAGNTIYF. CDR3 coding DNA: TGTGCCAGCAGCCCAGGAATCTCTGCTGGAAACACCATATATTTT.

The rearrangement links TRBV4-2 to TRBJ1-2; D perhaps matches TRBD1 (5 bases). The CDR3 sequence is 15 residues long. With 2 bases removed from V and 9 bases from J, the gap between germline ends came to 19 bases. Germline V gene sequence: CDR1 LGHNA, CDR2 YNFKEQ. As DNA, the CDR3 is TGTGCCAGCAGCCAATCCGCAGGGTTGCTATTGAGCTACACCTTC. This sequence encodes CASSQSAGLLLSYTF.

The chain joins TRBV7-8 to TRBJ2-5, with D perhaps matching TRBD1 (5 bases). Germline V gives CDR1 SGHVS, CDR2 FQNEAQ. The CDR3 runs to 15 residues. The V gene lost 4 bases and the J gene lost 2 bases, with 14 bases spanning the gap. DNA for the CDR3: TGTGCCAGCAGCTCCCAGGGTAGGGAACAAGAGACCCAGTACTTC. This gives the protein CASSSQGREQETQYF.

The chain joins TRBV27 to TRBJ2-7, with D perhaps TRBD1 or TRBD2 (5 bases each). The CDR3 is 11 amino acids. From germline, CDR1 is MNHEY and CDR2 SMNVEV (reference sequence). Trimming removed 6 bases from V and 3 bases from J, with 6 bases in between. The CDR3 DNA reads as TGTGCCAGCAGGGGGGTCTACGAGCAGTACTTC. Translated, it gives CASRGVYEQYF.

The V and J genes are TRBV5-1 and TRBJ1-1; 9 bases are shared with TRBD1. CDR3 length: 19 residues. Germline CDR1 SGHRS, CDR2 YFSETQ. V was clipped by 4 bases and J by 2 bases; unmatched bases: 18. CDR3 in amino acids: CASSPSEGTGSFFNTEAFF. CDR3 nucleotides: TGCGCCAGCAGCCCCTCCGAGGGGACAGGGAGTTTTTTTAACACTGAAGCTTTCTTT.

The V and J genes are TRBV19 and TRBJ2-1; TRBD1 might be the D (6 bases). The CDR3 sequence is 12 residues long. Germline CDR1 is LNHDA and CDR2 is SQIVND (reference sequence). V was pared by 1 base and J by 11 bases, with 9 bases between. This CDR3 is CASSIGQGQQFF. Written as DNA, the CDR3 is TGTGCCAGTAGTATAGGGCAGGGGCAGCAGTTCTTC.

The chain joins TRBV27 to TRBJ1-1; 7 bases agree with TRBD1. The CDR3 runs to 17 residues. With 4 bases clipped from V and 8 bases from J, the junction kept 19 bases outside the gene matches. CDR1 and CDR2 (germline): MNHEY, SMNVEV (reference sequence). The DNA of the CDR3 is TGTGCCAGCAGTTCCCAATCCTCCCGACAGGGAAGAGCAGAAGCTTTCTTT. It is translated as CASSSQSSRQGRAEAFF.

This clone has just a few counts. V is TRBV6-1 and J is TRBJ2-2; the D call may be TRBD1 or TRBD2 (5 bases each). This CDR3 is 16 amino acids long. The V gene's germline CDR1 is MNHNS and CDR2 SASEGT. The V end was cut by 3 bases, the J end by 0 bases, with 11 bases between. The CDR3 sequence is CASSDMRGANTGELFF. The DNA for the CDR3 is TGTGCCAGCAGTGATATGAGGGGCGCGAACACCGGGGAGCTGTTTTTT.